The 23 T cell receptor beta chains presented below share a single source sample, sequenced in a study of cytotoxic CD8 clonotypes in ibrutinib-treated CLL. The table came from immunoSEQ multiplex PCR; TCRdb's copy has only in-frame clones and leaves some out. Of just over 200,000 clones in the sample, nearly 80% were seen once. Sequencing used PBMCs, obtained after 12 months of ibrutinib treatment. The receptors were sampled from a human donor with chronic lymphocytic leukemia.

This clone turned up a few times. This chain links TRBV6-5 with TRBJ2-2; tentative D call: TRBD2 (6 bases). This CDR3 is 15 amino acids long. V lost 5 bases, J lost 0 bases, and 10 bases lay in between. Germline CDR1 is MNHEY and CDR2 is SVGAGI. CDR3 sequence reads: CASSRGTPNTGELFF. As DNA, the CDR3 is TGTGCCAGCAGTCGCGGGACGCCGAACACCGGGGAGCTGTTTTTT.

The rearrangement uses TRBV19 and TRBJ1-4, with D uncertain. CDR3 length: 12 residues. Germline CDR1 reads LNHDA; CDR2 reads SQIVND (reference sequence). V was pared by 6 bases and J by 5 bases, with 7 bases between. CDR3 bases: TGTGCCAGTAGCCCAATAAATGAAAAACTGTTTTTT. Protein: CASSPINEKLFF.

This clone has just a few counts. The chain employs TRBV11-2 and TRBJ2-3, with D perhaps TRBD2 (5 bases). CDR1 and CDR2 (germline): SGHAT, FQNNGV. The CDR3 has 15 amino acids. Trimming shortened V by 3 bases and J by 2 bases, and 12 bases separated the two germline ends. In DNA, the CDR3 is TGTGCCAGCAGCTTGGCTTCGGGATTCACAGATACGCAGTATTTT. Residues: CASSLASGFTDTQYF.

The V and J genes are TRBV7-9 and TRBJ2-3; D unresolved. There are 13 residues in the CDR3. V lost 5 bases and J 3 bases, leaving 9 bases between the germline ends. The germline V gene encodes CDR1 SEHNR and CDR2 FQNEAQ (reference sequence). CDR3 sequence (DNA): TGTGCCAGCAGCGTCCCGACAACAGATACGCAGTATTTT. Translated, it gives CASSVPTTDTQYF.

The chain links TRBV5-1 to TRBJ1-1, with unresolved D. Trimming stripped 1 base from V and 1 base from J, with 20 bases between. The CDR3 contains 18 residues. Germline-derived CDR1 and CDR2 are SGHRS and YFSETQ. DNA of the CDR3: TGCGCCAGCAGCTTGAGGTTAAGGTCAGTCGGGGAGAACACTGAAGCTTTCTTT. Its protein is CASSLRLRSVGENTEAFF.

The rearrangement uses TRBV11-2 and TRBJ2-2; D uncertain. This CDR3 has 14 amino acids. Trimming took 5 bases from V and 7 from J, leaving 14 bases between them. Germline-derived CDR1 and CDR2 are SGHAT and FQNNGV. The CDR3 DNA reads as TGTGCCAGCAGCCCTTCTCCGGGTGGCGGGGAGCTGTTTTTT. Amino acids: CASSPSPGGGELFF.

The sample holds one count of this clone. The genes are TRBV9 and TRBJ2-7; tentative D call: TRBD1 (6 bases). V lost 0 bases to trimming and J lost 4 bases, with 20 bases between them. The CDR3 spans 17 residues. Germline loops: CDR1 SGDLS, CDR2 YYNGEE. The DNA of the CDR3 is TGTGCCAGCAGCGTAGAAGCGGAAAGGACAGACCTTTACGAGCAGTACTTC. This gives the protein CASSVEAERTDLYEQYF.

The chain carries TRBV5-1 and TRBJ2-3, with 8 positions matching TRBD2. Losses at the gene ends were 2 bases for V and 2 bases for J; bases not matched to a gene: 4. CDR1 and CDR2 (germline): SGHRS, YFSETQ. CDR3 length: 15 residues. The CDR3 protein is CASSFGRVTTDTQYF. DNA of the CDR3: TGCGCCAGCAGCTTCGGGAGGGTGACCACAGATACGCAGTATTTT.

This chain links TRBV5-6 with TRBJ1-4; 7 nucleotides line up with TRBD1. Germline values: CDR1 SGHDT, CDR2 YYEEEE. This CDR3 is 14 amino acids long. Trimming cost V 2 bases and J 10 bases; bases outside gene matches: 8. The CDR3 nucleotides read TGTGCCAGCAGCTTCCGACAGGGAGTGCGAAAACTGTTTTTT. Amino acid sequence: CASSFRQGVRKLFF.

The J gene is TRBJ2-1, the V gene TRBV13, with unresolved D. CDR3 size: 13 residues. Germline lookup yields CDR1 PRHDT and CDR2 FYEKMQ (reference sequence). V was cut by 1 base and J by 5 bases, with 6 bases left in between. The CDR3 DNA reads TGTGCCAGCAGCTTAGTTCGGCACAATGAGCAGTTCTTC. It translates to CASSLVRHNEQFF.

The chain uses TRBV11-1 and TRBJ2-7; D remains unclear. V was trimmed by 3 bases and J by 7 bases, leaving 10 bases between them. The CDR3 has 12 amino acids. Germline V gene sequence: CDR1 SGHAT, CDR2 FQDESV (reference sequence). The DNA of the CDR3 is TGTGCCAGCAGCTTGGCGGCGCAGGAGCAGTACTTC. This encodes CASSLAAQEQYF.

The rearrangement links TRBV9 to TRBJ2-1; possibly TRBD2 for D (6 bases). CDR3 length: 18 amino acids. Trimming removed 3 bases at V and 6 bases at J, with 25 bases between. From germline, CDR1 is SGDLS and CDR2 YYNGEE. The CDR3 sequence: CASSDPSGGSVRGNEQFF. DNA of the CDR3: TGTGCCAGCAGCGACCCTTCAGGAGGGAGTGTTAGGGGCAATGAGCAGTTCTTC.

This chain uses TRBV5-1 with TRBJ1-3; 11 bases match TRBD1. Germline CDR1 and CDR2: SGHRS and YFSETQ. V lost 4 bases and J lost 3; bases outside the gene matches: 6. The CDR3 covers 16 residues. CDR3 in DNA: TGCGCCAGCAGCAGCGGACAGGGGGCCAATGGAAACACCATATATTTT. Amino acid sequence: CASSSGQGANGNTIYF.

The rearrangement uses TRBV18 and TRBJ2-7, with 7 bases fitting TRBD1. Germline CDR1 reads KGHSH; CDR2 reads LQKENI. This CDR3 comprises 14 residues. V lost 2 bases and J lost 5; bases outside the gene matches: 6. The chain's CDR3 is CASSPGDRENEQYF. In nucleotides, the CDR3 is TGTGCCAGCTCACCAGGTGACAGGGAGAACGAGCAGTACTTC.

The rearrangement joins TRBV5-1 to TRBJ1-4; D is undetermined. The germline CDR1 and CDR2 sequences are SGHRS and YFSETQ. The CDR3 loop spans 14 amino acids. Trimming stripped 6 bases from V and 8 bases from J, with 17 bases between. The CDR3 protein is CASKKGRAGEKLFF. Written as DNA, the CDR3 is TGCGCCAGCAAAAAGGGTAGGGCGGGAGAAAAACTGTTTTTT.

This clone was picked up a small number of times. The rearrangement uses TRBV6-1 and TRBJ1-2; 7 bases map to TRBD1. The J segment lost 0 bases and the V segment lost 5 bases, leaving 6 bases of the junction unmatched. The length of the CDR3 is 15 residues. The germline V gene has CDR1 MNHNS and CDR2 SASEGT. The CDR3 loop is CASSRDRLANYGYTF. The CDR3 nucleotides read TGTGCCAGCAGTAGGGACAGACTAGCTAACTATGGCTACACCTTC.

This chain connects TRBV6-5 to TRBJ1-1; D is perhaps TRBD1 (6 bases). Trimming removed 8 bases from V and 4 bases from J, with 20 bases in between. This CDR3 spans 15 amino acids. From germline, CDR1 is MNHEY and CDR2 SVGAGI. DNA of the CDR3: TGTGCCAGCCGGAGTACGCAGGGGCGTAGCACTGAAGCTTTCTTT. Its translation: CASRSTQGRSTEAFF.

This clone came up a few times. The gene calls are TRBV5-1 and TRBJ1-6; D possibly corresponds to TRBD1 (5 bases). Germline values: CDR1 SGHRS, CDR2 YFSETQ. The CDR3 covers 15 residues. With 3 bases removed from V and 6 bases from J, the gap between germline ends came to 13 bases. The CDR3 protein is CASSWELGVNSPLHF. CDR3 DNA: TGCGCCAGCAGCTGGGAGTTGGGGGTTAATTCACCCCTCCACTTT.

The chain carries TRBV5-1 and TRBJ2-5, with D perhaps TRBD1 or TRBD2 (5 bases each). Trimming cost V 6 bases and J 5 bases, with 23 bases left between them. The CDR3 is 16 amino acids. Germline lookup yields CDR1 SGHRS and CDR2 YFSETQ. The CDR3 region has the DNA TGCGCCAGCATAATTTCTCCTCAGGGAGTGGGGGAGACCCAGTACTTC. Translation gives CASIISPQGVGETQYF.

The chain joins TRBV30 to TRBJ1-2; 8 bases map to TRBD1. In germline, CDR1 is GTSNPN, CDR2 SVGIG (reference sequence). This CDR3 contains 10 residues. V lost 5 bases, J lost 8 bases, and 1 base stayed unmatched. CDR3: CAWGDRGYTF. CDR3 bases: TGTGCCTGGGGGGACAGGGGCTACACCTTC. The full variable domain, completed using reference TRBV30 and TRBJ1-2, is SQTIHQWPATLVQPVGSPLSLECTVEGTSNPNLYWYRQAAGRGLQLLFYSVGIGQISSEVPQNLSASRPQDRQFILSSKKLLLSDSGFYLCAWGDRGYTFGSGTRLTVV.

This chain links TRBV5-4 with TRBJ2-3; perhaps TRBD2 as D (6 bases). The germline V gene encodes CDR1 SGHNT and CDR2 YYREEE (reference sequence). The CDR3 length is 13 residues. Trimming took off 1 base at V and 3 bases at J, with 6 bases between the two ends. CDR3 nucleotides: TGTGCCAGCAGCTTGCGGGGGACAGATACGCAGTATTTT. This codes for CASSLRGTDTQYF.

The V and J genes are TRBV29-1 and TRBJ2-1; D unclear. V gave up 3 bases and J gave up 1 base, with 10 bases separating them. The CDR3 sequence is 14 residues long. Germline CDR1 is SQVTM and CDR2 is ANQGSEA. In nucleotides, the CDR3 is TGCAGCGTTGATCGGCTAGGGTCCTACAATGAGCAGTTCTTC. It translates to CSVDRLGSYNEQFF.

The sample holds a few counts of this clone. The genes are TRBV4-1 and TRBJ2-2; TRBD1 agrees at 8 bases. Germline CDR1 MGHRA, CDR2 YSYEKL. The CDR3 runs to 16 residues. The trim removed 3 bases at V and 2 bases at J, leaving 5 bases unmatched. CDR3 DNA sequence: TGCGCCAGCAGCCACGGAGGACAGGGAAACACCGGGGAGCTGTTTTTT. It codes for CASSHGGQGNTGELFF.